The 24 T cell receptor beta chains listed next were all sequenced from one sample in a study of Graves' ophthalmopathy and Graves' hyperthyroidism. The sequenced template was RNA, covering the TCR beta CDR3 region. RT-PCR with HTBI primers came first, then second-round multiplex PCR. TCRdb used MiXCR to reprocess the multiplex PCR reads, holding one entry per CDR3 protein. In the table there are 200,000 to 250,000 distinct CDR3 sequences, about a fifth of which are singletons. Sequencing was carried out using peripheral blood. The origin of the receptors is a woman aged 50 to 65 with Graves' ophthalmopathy.

The chain is built from TRBV11-2 and TRBJ2-7, with 7 bases lining up with TRBD1. Germline loops: CDR1 SGHAT, CDR2 FQNNGV. V trimming: 4 bases; J trimming: 4 bases; junction bases outside the gene matches: 7. This CDR3 spans 14 amino acids. CDR3 nucleotide sequence: TGTGCCAGCAGCTCTACAGGGGTGTCTTACGAGCAGTACTTC. This translates into CASSSTGVSYEQYF.

Only a few counts were recorded for this clonotype. This rearrangement joins TRBV27 to TRBJ2-3, with D perhaps matching TRBD1 (5 bases). Germline CDR1 reads MNHEY; CDR2 reads SMNVEV (reference sequence). The V end was cut by 0 bases, the J end by 2 bases, with 9 bases between. The CDR3 has 15 amino acids. CDR3 bases: TGTGCCAGCAGTTTATCTACAGGATTCACAGATACGCAGTATTTT. As protein: CASSLSTGFTDTQYF.

The V gene is TRBV24-1, the J gene TRBJ2-5, with D possibly being TRBD1 or TRBD2 (5 bases each). The V end lost 1 base, the J end lost 1 base, and 9 bases lay between the germline ends. This CDR3 is 15 amino acids long. CDR1 KGHDR and CDR2 SFDVKD come from the germline V gene. Here the CDR3 reads CATSDFTGLQETQYF. The CDR3 coding sequence is TGTGCCACCAGTGATTTCACAGGACTCCAAGAGACCCAGTACTTC.

This clonotype was counted only a few times. The chain is built from TRBV11-1 and TRBJ1-1; TRBD1 is a possible D gene (6 bases). The germline gives CDR1 SGHAT, CDR2 FQDESV (reference sequence). V was clipped by 4 bases and J by 8 bases, with 23 bases between them. This CDR3 region has 16 residues. CDR3 sequence reads: CASSSGVGTRPSEAFF. In DNA, the CDR3 is TGTGCCAGCAGCTCAGGGGTTGGGACACGTCCCTCAGAAGCTTTCTTT.

The chain is built from TRBV6-2 or TRBV6-3 and TRBJ2-7; TRBD2 might be the D (5 bases). The CDR3 contains 16 residues. Germline V gives CDR1 MNHEY, CDR2 SVGEGT. V lost 5 bases and J lost 0, with 17 bases in between. CDR3 DNA: TGTGCCAGCAGTACCACGTCTCGCGGACTCTCCTACGAGCAGTACTTC. Encoded protein: CASSTTSRGLSYEQYF.

This clonotype was observed many times. The chain joins TRBV2 to TRBJ2-7, with 10 bases that match TRBD1. The CDR3 is made up of 14 amino acids. Germline assignment: CDR1 SNHLY and CDR2 FYNNEI. V gave up 6 bases and J gave up 4 bases; unmatched junction bases: 6. DNA for the CDR3: TGTGCCAGCAGGGACAGGGGGTTCGATTACGAGCAGTACTTC. Encoded protein: CASRDRGFDYEQYF.

This clonotype was seen ten or more times. The chain joins TRBV6-2 or TRBV6-3 to TRBJ1-5; D is unresolved. The CDR3 consists of 16 residues. V lost 2 bases to trimming and J lost 2 bases, with 13 bases between them. Germline CDR1 MNHEY, CDR2 SVGEGT. Here the CDR3 reads CASSYSARGGNQPQHF. The CDR3 nucleotides read TGTGCCAGCAGTTACAGCGCTCGGGGAGGCAATCAGCCCCAGCATTTT.

The sample holds many counts of this clonotype. V gene TRBV20-1 combines with J gene TRBJ2-7, with 8 bases aligning to TRBD2. V shed 5 bases and J 6 bases; nucleotides not matched to a gene: 3. This CDR3 has 11 residues. CDR1 is DFQATT, CDR2 SNEGSKA, per germline (reference sequence). The CDR3 DNA follows: TGCAGTGCTCGGCTAGCGGGCGAGCAGTACTTC. It yields the protein CSARLAGEQYF.

V is TRBV5-6 and J is TRBJ1-2; possibly TRBD1 for D (5 bases). V lost 2 bases, J lost 0 bases, and 14 bases lay in between. Germline-derived CDR1 and CDR2 are SGHDT and YYEEEE. The CDR3 is 16 amino acids. The CDR3 reads CASSLGAGATNYGYTF. The CDR3 nucleotides are TGTGCCAGCAGCTTAGGGGCCGGGGCAACTAACTATGGCTACACCTTC.

This clonotype was counted ten times or more. J is TRBJ2-7 and V is TRBV6-1, with D unresolved. Trimming shortened V by 4 bases and J by 1 base, and 14 bases separated the two germline ends. CDR3 size: 15 residues. Germline V gene lookup returns CDR1 MNHNS and CDR2 SASEGT. CDR3 sequence: CASSAGRQASYEQYF. The CDR3 DNA is TGTGCCAGCAGTGCTGGGCGGCAAGCTTCCTACGAGCAGTACTTC.

This clonotype was observed many times. V and J are TRBV12-3 or TRBV12-4 and TRBJ1-1; D unresolved. This CDR3 region has 14 residues. V gave up 3 bases and J gave up 5 bases, with 13 bases separating them. In DNA form, the CDR3 reads TGTGCCAGCAGTTTCCGGGAAGCGGATACTGAAGCTTTCTTT. Its translation is CASSFREADTEAFF.

This clonotype was observed many times. The J gene is TRBJ1-5, the V gene TRBV7-8; D is uncertain. CDR3 length equals 15 residues. Trimming removed 0 bases at V and 7 bases at J, with 13 bases between. CDR1 is SGHVS and CDR2 is FQNEAQ in the germline V gene. The CDR3, as DNA: TGTGCCAGCAGCTTAGCGTATGGATCGTGGCAGCCCCAGCATTTT. Its translation is CASSLAYGSWQPQHF.

This clonotype was detected many times. The chain couples TRBV7-8 to TRBJ1-6; possibly TRBD1 for D (6 bases). Germline V CDR1 and CDR2: SGHVS, FQNEAQ. Trimming took 5 bases from V and 9 from J, leaving 11 bases between them. This CDR3 is 13 amino acids long. The DNA for the CDR3 is TGTGCCAGCAGCGAGGGGGGCGGTTCACCCCTCCACTTT. Protein product: CASSEGGGSPLHF.

There are many counts of this clonotype. V usage is TRBV5-1 and J usage is TRBJ1-2; possible D gene TRBD1, 6 bases. Germline V gene data show CDR1 as SGHRS and CDR2 as YFSETQ. V was shortened by 4 bases and J by 6 bases, with 22 bases between the two germline ends. The CDR3 is 16 residues long. This chain's CDR3 is CASSTLMGGPRDGYTF. The CDR3 nucleotides read TGCGCCAGCAGCACCCTAATGGGGGGGCCTCGTGATGGCTACACCTTC.

J is TRBJ2-2 and V is TRBV12-3 or TRBV12-4; 9 nucleotides match TRBD1. CDR3 length: 14 amino acids. With V trimmed by 7 bases and J by 7 bases, 7 bases remained unmatched. This chain's CDR3 is CASKGTGGHGELFF. CDR3 nucleotides: TGTGCCAGCAAAGGAACAGGGGGCCACGGGGAGCTGTTTTTT.

Ten or more counts support this clonotype. This chain connects TRBV7-2 to TRBJ2-4, with 9 bases fitting TRBD2. The germline V gene has CDR1 SGHTA and CDR2 FQGNSA. The CDR3 has 16 amino acids. The V and J ends lost 0 bases and 1 base, in that order; junction bases with no gene match: 1. The chain's CDR3 is CASSLAGTSAKNIQYF. In nucleotides, the CDR3 is TGTGCCAGCAGCTTAGCAGGGACTAGCGCCAAAAACATTCAGTACTTC.

The chain recombines TRBV6-5 with TRBJ2-5; D might be TRBD2 (6 bases). CDR1 MNHEY and CDR2 SVGAGI come from the germline V gene. V was shortened by 2 bases and J by 5 bases, with 12 bases between the two germline ends. The CDR3 covers 14 residues. As DNA, the CDR3 is TGTGCCAGCAGTTACGTGGGGGGAAGGGAGACCCAGTACTTC. This encodes CASSYVGGRETQYF.

This chain joins TRBV6-5 and TRBJ1-3, with D possibly being TRBD1 (6 bases). Trimming left V 4 bases short and J 0 bases short, with 13 bases between. The CDR3 extends over 16 amino acids. Germline V CDR1 and CDR2: MNHEY, SVGAGI. This chain's CDR3 is CASSFQTGDSGNTIYF. Here the CDR3 DNA reads TGTGCCAGCAGTTTTCAGACAGGAGACTCTGGAAACACCATATATTTT.

There are many counts of this clonotype. J is TRBJ1-1 and V is TRBV20-1; D is undetermined. CDR3 size: 12 residues. V was cut by 5 bases and J by 1 base, with 8 bases left in between. CDR1 DFQATT and CDR2 SNEGSKA come from the germline V gene (reference sequence). The CDR3 coding sequence is TGCAGTGCTCTTTTACAGAACACTGAAGCTTTCTTT. It yields the protein CSALLQNTEAFF.

The chain links TRBV10-3 to TRBJ2-7; D not resolved. This CDR3 spans 12 amino acids. CDR1 and CDR2 (germline): ENHRY, SYGVKD. With 2 bases removed from V and 3 bases from J, the gap between germline ends came to 5 bases. DNA for the CDR3: TGTGCCATCAGTGAGGATCTCTACGAGCAGTACTTC. Its translation is CAISEDLYEQYF.

This chain joins TRBV6-1 and TRBJ2-5; possible D gene TRBD2, 6 bases. Germline CDR1 and CDR2: MNHNS and SASEGT. The CDR3 loop spans 15 amino acids. The V gene lost 7 bases and the J gene lost 7 bases, with 22 bases spanning the gap. The CDR3: CASTRETRGIGTQYF. In DNA form, the CDR3 reads TGTGCCAGCACCCGAGAGACCCGCGGGATTGGGACCCAGTACTTC.

This clonotype was seen more than once but under ten times. This may come from a read error, since a much larger clone is one base off. CDR3 region: CTSSSNKGTGYEQYF. For the CDR3, the DNA is TGTACCAGCAGCTCCAATAAAGGGACAGGATACGAGCAGTACTTC. The V and J genes are TRBV7-2 and TRBJ2-7; 8 nucleotides agree with TRBD1. The length of the CDR3 is 15 residues. Germline values: CDR1 SGHTA, CDR2 FQGNSA. Losses at the gene ends were 4 bases for V and 4 bases for J; bases not matched to a gene: 9.

This clonotype was observed many times. The chain is built from TRBV11-2 and TRBJ2-7; possible D gene TRBD2, 6 bases. Trimming shortened V by 0 bases and J by 1 base, and 13 bases separated the two germline ends. CDR3 length equals 16 residues. Germline values: CDR1 SGHAT, CDR2 FQNNGV. CDR3 sequence reads: CASSLDTGEGSYEQYF. The CDR3 DNA follows: TGTGCCAGCAGCTTAGATACGGGAGAAGGGTCCTACGAGCAGTACTTC.

This clonotype was seen ten or more times. The V gene is TRBV9, the J gene TRBJ1-1, with 7 bases lining up with TRBD1. CDR3 length equals 15 residues. Germline assignment: CDR1 SGDLS and CDR2 YYNGEE. The trim removed 3 bases at V and 1 base at J, leaving 6 bases unmatched. CDR3 nucleotides: TGTGCCAGCAGCGATGGGGGACAGAGGAACACTGAAGCTTTCTTT. Its protein is CASSDGGQRNTEAFF.